These 27 T cell receptor beta chains came from one sample sequenced in a study of CD8 T cells in Susac syndrome. RNA totalling about 0.45 to 1 ug underwent reverse transcription with random hexamers. TCRdb passed the immunoSEQ multiplex PCR reads through MiXCR, listing each CDR3 protein once. This table has some 99,000 distinct CDR3 sequences, about 96% appearing once. The source material was CD4+ T cells from PBMCs. These receptors all stem from a human donor in good health.

The J gene is TRBJ1-1, the V gene TRBV7-2; 9 nucleotides align to TRBD1. The CDR3 covers 14 residues. Germline CDR1 reads SGHTA; CDR2 reads FQGNSA. J was trimmed by 8 bases and V by 5 bases; bases with no gene match: 9. CDR3 DNA sequence: TGTGCCAGCAGCCCTCAATTCACAGGGGGCGAAGCTTTCTTT. This translates into CASSPQFTGGEAFF.

This rearrangement joins TRBV6-2 or TRBV6-3 to TRBJ2-4; maybe TRBD1 (5 bases). CDR1 and CDR2 from the germline V gene are MNHEY and SVGEGT. Between the trimmed V and J ends, which lost 4 bases and 7 bases, there was a span of 14 bases. The CDR3 runs 14 residues. Here the CDR3 reads CASSSIEGANIQYF. The CDR3 DNA follows: TGTGCCAGCAGTTCCATCGAAGGGGCCAACATTCAGTACTTC.

The V and J genes are TRBV29-1 and TRBJ2-1; 8 bases line up with TRBD2. CDR1 SQVTM and CDR2 ANQGSEA come from the germline V gene. The CDR3 loop spans 14 amino acids. J gave up 4 bases and V 6 bases, and 8 bases lay outside the gene matches. CDR3 DNA sequence: TGCAGCGTACAACGTGGCGGGAGGTACAATGAGCAGTTCTTC. Its protein product is CSVQRGGRYNEQFF.

The rearrangement links TRBV27 to TRBJ2-1; D gene unclear. There are 14 residues in the CDR3. The V end was cut by 1 base, the J end by 6 bases, with 10 bases between. Looked up from germline, CDR1 is MNHEY and CDR2 is SMNVEV (reference sequence). The chain's CDR3 is CASSLLARSNEQFF. CDR3 DNA: TGTGCCAGCAGTTTATTGGCTAGGTCCAATGAGCAGTTCTTC.

The CDR3 is CASSSIRLDSLNTGELFF. The DNA for the CDR3 is TGTGCCAGCAGCTCGATCCGTCTGGACAGCCTCAACACCGGGGAGCTGTTTTTT. V gene TRBV5-6 combines with J gene TRBJ2-2, with D maybe TRBD1 (6 bases). Trimming pared 3 bases from V and 2 bases from J, leaving 20 bases between. The germline CDR1 and CDR2 sequences are SGHDT and YYEEEE. The CDR3 extends over 18 amino acids.

The genes are TRBV3-1 and TRBJ1-1; no reliable D call. The V gene lost 4 bases and the J gene lost 2 bases, with 11 bases spanning the gap. The CDR3 has 14 amino acids. Per germline, CDR1 LGHDT and CDR2 YNNKEL (reference sequence). The CDR3, as DNA: TGTGCCAGCAGCCCCCTGACTAGCAACACTGAAGCTTTCTTT. The encoded protein is CASSPLTSNTEAFF.

This chain uses TRBV7-3 with TRBJ1-1; D possibly corresponds to TRBD1 (6 bases). Trimming shortened V by 4 bases and J by 0 bases, and 6 bases separated the two germline ends. Germline V gives CDR1 SGHTA, CDR2 FQGTGA. The CDR3 loop spans 13 amino acids. This chain's CDR3 is CASSWDMNTEAFF. CDR3 bases: TGTGCCAGCAGCTGGGACATGAACACTGAAGCTTTCTTT.

The rearrangement uses TRBV15 and TRBJ2-7; D not resolved. Germline lookup yields CDR1 LNHNV and CDR2 YYDKDF (reference sequence). The CDR3 is 14 amino acids. Trimming took 0 bases from V and 2 from J, leaving 8 bases between them. CDR3 sequence (DNA): TGTGCCACCAGCAGAGAAGGTTCGACCTACGAGCAGTACTTC. Translated, it gives CATSREGSTYEQYF.

The count of this clonotype is one. V gene TRBV24-1 combines with J gene TRBJ2-3, with D tentatively TRBD2 (6 bases). This CDR3 is built from 15 residues. V shed 3 bases and J shed 4 bases, with 13 bases lying between them. Per the germline V gene, CDR1 is KGHDR and CDR2 is SFDVKD. In DNA, the CDR3 is TGTGCCACCAGTGATGGGCTAGCGTCTGCAGATACGCAGTATTTT. Protein product: CATSDGLASADTQYF.

The CDR3 nucleotides read TGCGCCAGCAGCCAAAATCCCCAGAGGGGGGGCGGCACAGATACGCAGTATTTT. The encoded protein is CASSQNPQRGGGTDTQYF. This chain uses TRBV4-1 with TRBJ2-3; tentatively, D is TRBD2 (7 bases). Per germline, CDR1 MGHRA and CDR2 YSYEKL. The CDR3 runs 18 residues. V lost 2 bases to trimming and J lost 1 base, with 19 bases between them.

The chain uses TRBV19 and TRBJ2-3; 10 positions match TRBD1. The CDR3 is 18 amino acids. Germline trimming cut 3 bases from V and 2 bases from J; bases unmatched to any gene: 11. Germline loops: CDR1 LNHDA, CDR2 SQIVND (reference sequence). CDR3: CASSIAPPGQGHTDTQYF. Written as DNA, the CDR3 is TGTGCCAGTAGTATCGCTCCTCCGGGACAGGGGCACACAGATACGCAGTATTTT.

This rearrangement joins TRBV5-1 to TRBJ2-3; TRBD1 is a possible D gene (6 bases). Trimming removed 2 bases at V and 0 bases at J, with 13 bases between. CDR3 length equals 16 residues. Germline V CDR1 and CDR2: SGHRS, YFSETQ. For the CDR3, the DNA is TGCGCCAGCAGCTTCGCTCGGGACACTAGCACAGATACGCAGTATTTT. The encoded protein is CASSFARDTSTDTQYF. The variable domain in full, with the rest retrieved from reference TRBV5-1 and TRBJ2-3, is KAGVTQTPRYLIKTRGQQVTLSCSPISGHRSVSWYQQTPGQGLQFLFEYFSETQRNKGNFPGRFSGRQFSNSRSEMNVSTLELGDSALYLCASSFARDTSTDTQYFGPGTRLTVL.

V and J are TRBV29-1 and TRBJ2-1, with TRBD1 matching 11 bases. With 4 bases clipped from V and 8 bases from J, the junction kept 13 bases outside the gene matches. Germline V CDR1 and CDR2: SQVTM, ANQGSEA. The length of the CDR3 is 16 residues. CDR3 coding DNA: TGCAGCGTTGCCGGAGAGTGGACAGGGGGCGCGGATGAGCAGTTCTTC. It specifies CSVAGEWTGGADEQFF.

The genes are TRBV7-8 and TRBJ2-5; no firm D call. The germline V gene encodes CDR1 SGHVS and CDR2 FQNEAQ. Trimming stripped 5 bases from V and 5 bases from J, with 18 bases between. The CDR3 covers 15 residues. The CDR3 region is CASSLTLVGSETQYF. For the CDR3, the DNA is TGTGCCAGCAGCCTTACCCTCGTAGGGTCGGAGACCCAGTACTTC. Full variable domain (rest looked up from reference TRBV7-8 and TRBJ2-5): GAGVSQSPRYKVAKRGQDVALRCDPISGHVSLFWYQQALGQGPEFLTYFQNEAQLDKSGLPSDRFFAERPEGSVSTLKIQRTQQEDSAVYLCASSLTLVGSETQYFGPGTRLLVL.

The chain couples TRBV2 to TRBJ1-1, with a tentative D call TRBD1 (6 bases). V lost 7 bases, J lost 4 bases, and 19 bases lay in between. The germline V gene has CDR1 SNHLY and CDR2 FYNNEI. The CDR3 is made up of 15 amino acids. For the CDR3, the DNA is TGTGCCAGCACTTCGGGGGGCAGGAAGGGCACTGAAGCTTTCTTT. This sequence encodes CASTSGGRKGTEAFF.

This rearrangement joins TRBV27 to TRBJ1-5; D gene uncertain. Trimming cost V 4 bases and J 4 bases, with 5 bases left between them. Germline CDR1 MNHEY, CDR2 SMNVEV (reference sequence). There are 12 residues in the CDR3. Here the CDR3 DNA reads TGTGCCAGCAGTTCCCTGAATCAGCCCCAGCATTTT. Translation: CASSSLNQPQHF.

J is TRBJ1-1 and V is TRBV7-9; TRBD1 aligns across 7 bases. V lost 10 bases, J lost 3 bases, and 11 bases stayed unmatched. The CDR3 runs to 14 residues. Germline V gene sequence: CDR1 SEHNR, CDR2 FQNEAQ (reference sequence). The CDR3 reads CATQRGQGHTEAFF. For the CDR3, the DNA is TGTGCCACCCAGAGGGGGCAGGGGCACACTGAAGCTTTCTTT.

This chain joins TRBV24-1 and TRBJ2-3; the D is unclear. The V and J ends lost 1 base and 4 bases respectively, with 8 bases between them. Germline V gene lookup returns CDR1 KGHDR and CDR2 SFDVKD. This CDR3 is built from 14 residues. The CDR3 nucleotides read TGTGCCACCAGTGATTTTCGCGGCTCAGATACGCAGTATTTT. Translated, it gives CATSDFRGSDTQYF.

Only one count was recorded for this clonotype. The gene calls are TRBV6-1 and TRBJ1-4, with 9 bases identical to TRBD1. Germline assignment: CDR1 MNHNS and CDR2 SASEGT. This CDR3 has 17 residues. V was clipped by 6 bases and J by 6 bases; unmatched bases: 14. The chain's CDR3 is CASSNLGQGYRDEKLFF. The CDR3 bases are TGTGCCAGCAGCAACCTGGGACAGGGTTACAGAGATGAAAAACTGTTTTTT.

The rearrangement uses TRBV23-1 and TRBJ2-7, with D possibly matching TRBD1 (6 bases). TRBV23-1 is an ORF; its function is uncertain. Trimming stripped 8 bases from V and 0 bases from J, with 14 bases between. The length of the CDR3 is 14 residues. The CDR3 reads CASFWNRDSYEQYF. As DNA, the CDR3 is TGCGCCAGCTTCTGGAACAGGGACTCCTACGAGCAGTACTTC.

The chain uses TRBV3-1 and TRBJ2-7; the D is unclear. This CDR3 region has 15 residues. Trimming stripped 0 bases from V and 1 base from J, with 10 bases between. Germline assignment: CDR1 LGHDT and CDR2 YNNKEL (reference sequence). The CDR3 bases are TGTGCCAGCAGCCAAGACCTGGGTCGGTCCTACGAGCAGTACTTC. It codes for CASSQDLGRSYEQYF.

This clonotype has just one count. The chain is built from TRBV7-9 and TRBJ2-5; D unresolved. The CDR3 loop spans 12 amino acids. Trimming cost V 5 bases and J 5 bases, with 9 bases left between them. CDR1 is SEHNR and CDR2 is FQNEAQ in the germline V gene (reference sequence). CDR3 region: CASSKEEETQYF. The CDR3 DNA reads as TGTGCCAGCAGCAAAGAGGAGGAGACCCAGTACTTC.

The chain links TRBV5-1 to TRBJ2-7; D may be TRBD1 (6 bases). Germline V gene sequence: CDR1 SGHRS, CDR2 YFSETQ. This CDR3 region has 14 residues. Trimming took 4 bases from V and 0 from J, leaving 11 bases between them. CDR3 sequence (DNA): TGCGCCAGCAGCCAGCTACAGGGCTCCTACGAGCAGTACTTC. This sequence encodes CASSQLQGSYEQYF.

The gene calls are TRBV7-3 and TRBJ2-1, with TRBD2 identical over 8 bases. This CDR3 region has 13 residues. The V gene end was trimmed by 4 bases and the J gene end by 7 bases; junction bases not matched to a gene: 3. The germline gives CDR1 SGHTA, CDR2 FQGTGA. CDR3 in amino acids: CASSSRLANEQFF. In DNA form, the CDR3 reads TGTGCCAGCAGCTCCAGACTAGCGAATGAGCAGTTCTTC.

The chain has TRBV29-1 and TRBJ2-3; possible D gene TRBD2, 6 bases. Trimming shortened V by 3 bases and J by 7 bases, and 11 bases separated the two germline ends. The CDR3 runs to 12 residues. Germline V gene sequence: CDR1 SQVTM, CDR2 ANQGSEA. The CDR3, as DNA: TGCAGCGTTGACCGGGAGTTGAATACGCAGTATTTT. It specifies CSVDRELNTQYF.

The chain couples TRBV30 to TRBJ1-4; perhaps TRBD1 as D (6 bases). The germline V gene has CDR1 GTSNPN and CDR2 SVGIG (reference sequence). V shed 2 bases and J shed 3 bases, with 22 bases lying between them. The CDR3 spans 18 residues. The CDR3 DNA reads TGTGCCTGGAGTCCCCGGGACACCGCCGGGAGGGCTAATGAAAAACTGTTTTTT. Protein product: CAWSPRDTAGRANEKLFF.

J is TRBJ2-2 and V is TRBV5-6, with D perhaps TRBD1 or TRBD2 (5 bases each). The germline gives CDR1 SGHDT, CDR2 YYEEEE. The CDR3 has 14 residues. The V gene lost 6 bases and the J gene lost 5 bases, with 14 bases spanning the gap. CDR3 in amino acids: CASNPRGGTGELFF. The CDR3 nucleotides are TGTGCCAGCAACCCACGTGGGGGAACCGGGGAGCTGTTTTTT. Combining the CDR3 with reference TRBV5-6 and TRBJ2-2 gives the whole variable domain DAGVTQSPTHLIKTRGQQVTLRCSPKSGHDTVSWYQQALGQGPQFIFQYYEEEERQRGNFPDRFSGHQFPNYSSELNVNALLLGDSALYLCASNPRGGTGELFFGEGSRLTVL.